This is a list of T cell receptor beta chains from one sample in a study of blood T cell repertoires in COVID-19. Using immunoSEQ multiplex PCR, the repertoire was profiled, and TCRdb retains in-frame clones only, with some absent. The sample shows about 110,000 clones, approximately 85% of them seen only once. Sequenced: peripheral blood. The receptor set was obtained from a human donor in a cohort sampled during active COVID-19. CDR3s include the opening cysteine and the closing phenylalanine or tryptophan. The D gene is left open where the match is weak. The size entry is marked missing in some rows and otherwise reads once, few, many or a size class.

.,TRBV7-3,TRBJ2-3,.,CASSLRPAGSLTDTQYF,TGTGCCAGCAGCTTAAGGCCAGCCGGGAGCCTAACAGATACGCAGTATTTT
once,TRBV7-9,TRBJ1-3,TRBD1,CASTQGQESSGNTIYF,TGTGCCAGCACCCAGGGACAGGAGAGCTCTGGAAACACCATATATTTT
.,TRBV2,TRBJ1-2,.,CASSVLGGGYTF,TGTGCCAGCAGTGTGCTTGGCGGGGGCTACACCTTC
few,TRBV5-6,TRBJ2-1,TRBD2,CASSSPGLAWNEQFF,TGTGCCAGCAGCTCCCCGGGACTAGCGTGGAATGAGCAGTTCTTC
.,TRBV12-3/TRBV12-4,TRBJ2-1,.,CASSLLSNNEQFF,TGTGCCAGCAGTTTGCTTAGCAACAATGAGCAGTTCTTC
.,TRBV5-1,TRBJ2-1,TRBD2,CASSLRASGSNEQFF,TGCGCCAGCAGCTTGAGGGCTAGCGGGTCGAATGAGCAGTTCTTC
.,TRBV20-1,TRBJ1-1,.,CSAVEIGEAFF,TGCAGTGCTGTAGAGATCGGGGAAGCTTTCTTT
.,TRBV6-5,TRBJ2-7,.,CASRRDGLYEQYF,TGTGCCAGCAGGCGGGACGGACTCTACGAGCAGTACTTC
.,TRBV9,TRBJ1-1,.,CASSVGAELNTEAFF,TGTGCCAGCAGCGTAGGGGCAGAACTGAACACTGAAGCTTTCTTT
.,TRBV5-1,TRBJ2-3,.,CASSLEQHTDTQYF,TGCGCCAGCAGCTTGGAACAGCACACAGATACGCAGTATTTT
.,TRBV7-9,TRBJ2-7,TRBD1,CASSRPGQGAGEQYF,TGTGCCAGCAGCCGTCCTGGGCAGGGGGCGGGTGAGCAGTACTTC
.,TRBV19,TRBJ2-1,.,CASSDLAHSYNEQFF,TGTGCCAGTAGTGATCTAGCACACTCCTACAATGAGCAGTTCTTC
once,TRBV4-1,TRBJ2-5,.,CASSQDLTSLKTAQYF,TGCGCCAGCAGCCAAGATCTAACTAGTTTAAAGACGGCCCAGTACTTC
.,TRBV5-1,TRBJ2-7,TRBD2,CASSYYGGSYEQYF,TGCGCCAGCAGCTATTACGGGGGGTCCTACGAGCAGTACTTC
.,TRBV29-1,TRBJ2-7,TRBD1,CSVATGGVYEQYF,TGCAGCGTTGCGACAGGGGGCGTCTACGAGCAGTACTTC
.,TRBV5-1,TRBJ1-2,.,CASSLGRGANYGYTF,TGCGCCAGCAGCTTGGGACGCGGAGCTAACTATGGCTACACCTTC
.,TRBV11-2,TRBJ2-5,.,CASSLTGQTLGTQYF,TGTGCCAGCAGCTTGACCGGACAGACATTAGGGACCCAGTACTTC
.,TRBV27,TRBJ2-1,TRBD2,CASSLLAGAEFF,TGTGCCAGCAGTTTACTAGCGGGGGCGGAGTTCTTC
.,TRBV12-3/TRBV12-4,TRBJ1-4,.,CASATEAEKLFF,TGTGCCAGCGCTACTGAAGCTGAAAAACTGTTTTTT
.,TRBV7-3,TRBJ1-1,TRBD1,CASSLWGQGARTEAFF,TGTGCCAGCAGCTTATGGGGACAGGGGGCCCGCACTGAAGCTTTCTTT
.,TRBV19,TRBJ1-5,TRBD1,CASSLRQGWVQPQHF,TGTGCCAGTAGTCTCCGACAGGGATGGGTTCAGCCCCAGCATTTT
once,TRBV27,TRBJ1-1,.,CASSLGTGGARNTEAFF,TGTGCCAGCAGTTTGGGTACTGGGGGGGCGCGTAACACTGAAGCTTTCTTT
.,TRBV19,TRBJ1-5,.,CASRPRVAGNQPQHF,TGTGCCAGTAGACCTCGGGTCGCGGGCAATCAGCCCCAGCATTTT
.,TRBV5-1,TRBJ1-1,TRBD1,CASSLRDRNTEAFF,TGCGCCAGCAGCCTCCGGGACAGGAACACTGAAGCTTTCTTT
.,TRBV5-8,TRBJ2-1,.,CASSLVLAIAYNEQFF,TGTGCCAGCAGCTTGGTCCTAGCGATAGCCTACAATGAGCAGTTCTTC
.,TRBV3-1/TRBV3-2,TRBJ2-7,TRBD2,CASSPFAGGSLHEQYF,TGTGCCAGCAGCCCTTTTGCGGGAGGTAGTTTACACGAGCAGTACTTC
.,TRBV3-1/TRBV3-2,TRBJ2-7,.,CASSQGSGIASYEQYF,TGTGCCAGCAGCCAGGGTTCGGGGATAGCGTCCTACGAGCAGTACTTC
.,TRBV6-5,TRBJ1-1,.,CASSSQGFGTEAFF,TGTGCCAGCAGTTCCCAGGGCTTCGGAACTGAAGCTTTCTTT
.,TRBV7-3,TRBJ2-6,TRBD1,CASSSGQGRIGANVLTF,TGTGCCAGCAGCTCCGGACAGGGTAGAATCGGGGCCAACGTCCTGACTTTC
once,TRBV6-5,TRBJ2-1,.,CASTDTNYNEQFF,TGTGCCAGCACAGACACGAACTACAATGAGCAGTTCTTC
.,TRBV4-1,TRBJ2-7,TRBD1,CASRKEDRGLSYEQYF,TGCGCCAGCAGAAAGGAAGACAGGGGTCTCTCCTACGAGCAGTACTTC
.,TRBV19,TRBJ2-1,TRBD2,CASSPLAGGINEQFF,TGTGCCAGTAGTCCCCTAGCGGGAGGAATTAATGAGCAGTTCTTC
.,TRBV27,TRBJ2-1,.,CASSLSGQTYNEQFF,TGTGCCAGCAGTTTATCGGGACAAACCTACAATGAGCAGTTCTTC
once,TRBV6-5,TRBJ2-7,TRBD1,CASSSSGTGSYEQYF,TGTGCCAGCAGCTCCTCCGGGACAGGGTCCTACGAGCAGTACTTC
.,TRBV10-1,TRBJ2-5,.,CASRQAPGETQYF,TGCGCCAGCAGACAGGCCCCTGGGGAGACCCAGTACTTC
.,TRBV11-1,TRBJ2-5,.,CASSSRGQETQYF,TGTGCCAGCAGCTCGCGGGGACAAGAGACCCAGTACTTC
.,TRBV9,TRBJ2-3,TRBD2,CASSEAGTSGTQRDTQYF,TGTGCCAGCAGCGAGGCCGGGACTAGCGGGACTCAGAGGGATACGCAGTATTTT
.,TRBV4-1,TRBJ2-1,TRBD2,CASSLGLAGYNEQFF,TGCGCCAGCAGCCTGGGACTAGCGGGGTACAATGAGCAGTTCTTC
.,TRBV5-1,TRBJ2-7,.,CASSLTDYEQYF,TGCGCCAGCAGCTTGACAGATTACGAGCAGTACTTC
.,TRBV5-1,TRBJ2-1,.,CASSRSRGASSYNEQFF,TGCGCCAGCAGCCGATCCCGGGGGGCTAGCTCCTACAATGAGCAGTTCTTC
.,TRBV4-1,TRBJ1-2,TRBD1,CASSQERTGYGYTF,TGCGCCAGCAGCCAAGAAAGGACAGGGTATGGCTACACCTTC
.,TRBV1,TRBJ2-7,.,CTSSPRTGTYEQYF,TGCACCAGCAGCCCCCGGACAGGGACCTACGAGCAGTACTTC
.,TRBV2,TRBJ2-4,.,CASSDRGEAKNIQYF,TGTGCCAGCAGTGACAGGGGTGAAGCCAAAAACATTCAGTACTTC
.,TRBV7-8,TRBJ1-1,.,CASSLVGIEAFF,TGTGCCAGCAGCTTAGTCGGGATAGAAGCTTTCTTT
.,TRBV29-1,TRBJ2-1,.,CSGGQGFGEQFF,TGCAGCGGAGGTCAGGGATTCGGGGAGCAGTTCTTC
.,TRBV28,TRBJ2-3,TRBD1,CASRVRGNTQYF,TGTGCCAGCAGGGTCAGGGGGAATACGCAGTATTTT
.,TRBV6-5,TRBJ1-5,.,CASSDPRDISRPQHF,TGTGCCAGCAGCGATCCCCGGGACATTTCTAGACCCCAGCATTTT
.,TRBV5-1,TRBJ2-1,.,CASRPQVSSYNEQFF,TGCGCCAGCAGACCCCAGGTAAGCTCCTACAATGAGCAGTTCTTC
.,TRBV24-1,TRBJ2-1,TRBD1,CATSDGQGNEQFF,TGTGCCACCAGTGACGGACAGGGGAATGAGCAGTTCTTC
.,TRBV12-3/TRBV12-4,TRBJ2-4,.,CASSQPGLHPYF,TGTGCCAGCAGTCAACCGGGACTCCATCCTTACTTC
.,TRBV24-1,TRBJ2-5,TRBD1,CATSDLRGQGGGETQYF,TGTGCCACCAGTGATTTGCGGGGACAGGGAGGAGGGGAGACCCAGTACTTC